This T cell receptor (beta chain) was observed in a study of blood T cell repertoires in COVID-19 (TCRdb year 2020). Notes on the research overall: Samples from collaborators originated in the United States, Italy and Spain and spanned both the acute and convalescent phases of COVID-19. The prospective study material was composed of cDNA or gDNA derived from T cells, B-cell-depleted T cells, or PBMCs. Subjects who had been exposed to COVID-19, were actively infected with it, or had recovered from it provided the deeply sampled blood TCRbeta repertoires that made up the dataset. The repertoires were released in a freely available public database intended as a resource for research on the immune response to SARS-CoV-2. The samples were drawn from the first 160 participants of the ongoing ImmuneRACE study and from 1,254 subjects provided by 6 global collaborators. A de-identified subject ID, COVID-19 status, age in years and sex were almost always included in the sample metadata. Where HLA class I and class II types were available, the types were taken from metadata supplied by the sample provider, not from assay-based typing. Here is what the overall study found, with its caveats: How much clinical and demographic metadata was included differed by source and by participant, and the metadata was provided uncurated.

Regarding this clone: The clone's antigen remains unknown. No base quality information exists; no much larger clone differs at one position.

One collaborating source in Seattle enrolled patients during active infection and followed them longitudinally through the course of disease. Each collaborating institution followed its own protocols to collect whole blood in K2EDTA tubes. For TCRbeta analysis, collaborators shipped samples in one of three forms: frozen whole blood, isolated PBMCs, or DNA extracted from either of those sample types. The immunoSEQ Assay, a bias-controlled multiplex PCR, was used to amplify TCRbeta CDR3 regions from genomic DNA. From the authors' description of their analysis: Nucleated cell counts per sample were estimated from amplification of reference gene primers within the assay. To quantify the absolute abundance of each unique TCRbeta CDR3 rearrangement, sequence reads were collapsed and filtered. For each sample, productive Simpson clonality was calculated as the square root of Simpson's diversity index over productive rearrangements. TCRdb retrieved this table from immuneACCESS and kept in-frame rearrangements only. Not all clones are present; in checked studies, unresolved V genes account for under half, and no reason is known for the remainder. The DNA was the basis for D and trimming; V, J and clone size are from that table. Counted in this sample were some 140,000 clones; around 83% of them appeared once. Of the sample, about an eighth is held by the ten largest clones.

Source material: peripheral blood. The clonotype originates from a woman aged 55-70 years with COVID-19, enrolled during active disease.

The CDR3 sequence is CASSPQGKTEAFF. The sequenced DNA is TGTGCCAGCAGCCCACAGGGTAAAACTGAAGCTTTCTTT. The receptor chain draws on TRBV9 and TRBJ1-1; the D gene is perhaps TRBD1, on 6 matching bases. The CDR3, cysteine through phenylalanine, is 13 amino acids long. Left in the record is the CDR3 DNA by itself, 39 bases read in frame from the first base. As encoded in the germline V gene, CDR1 is SGDLS while CDR2 is YYNGEE. V sheds 4 bases and J sheds 5 bases, leaving 12 bases between their ends.